This is a list of T cell receptor beta chains from one sample in a study of T-cell reconstitution after alpha-beta-depleted transplantation in children. TCRdb reprocessed the PCR reads via MiXCR and lists one record per CDR3 protein. The repertoire has about 830,000 distinct CDR3 sequences, roughly 16% of them found once; the top ten carry approximately 4.5%. Specimen: PBMCs, mostly from graft donor cells, collected 360 days after TCRalphabeta/CD19-depleted stem cell transplant. These TCRs come from a male patient under 18 who had a stem cell transplant for acute lymphoblastic leukemia, so the T cells may come from the graft donor. CDR3s include the opening cysteine and the closing phenylalanine or tryptophan. Each record gives: clone size, V gene, D gene, J gene, CDR3 protein, CDR3 DNA. A D gene is named only where the DNA matches it firmly. Only some rows state a clone size, as once, few, many or a class for expanded clones.

-	TRBV11-2	-	TRBJ1-6	CASSPMNSPLHF	TGTGCCAGCAGCCCAATGAATTCACCCCTCCACTTT
few	TRBV10-3	-	TRBJ2-2	CAISEGAGELFF	TGTGCCATCAGTGAGGGGGCCGGGGAGCTGTTTTTT
many	TRBV27	-	TRBJ2-7	CASSFHARGEQYF	TGTGCCAGCAGTTTCCATGCTCGGGGGGAGCAGTACTTC
few	TRBV21-1	-	TRBJ2-7	CASSKLRRDPRPYEQYF	TGTGCCAGCAGCAAGCTCAGAAGGGACCCTCGGCCCTACGAGCAGTACTTC
many	TRBV9	-	TRBJ2-7	CASSDGGEQYF	TGTGCCAGCAGCGATGGGGGCGAGCAGTACTTC
many	TRBV20-1	-	TRBJ2-1	CSARPTGMRDNEQFF	TGCAGTGCTAGGCCAACAGGGATGCGGGACAATGAGCAGTTCTTC
few	TRBV12-3/TRBV12-4	TRBD1	TRBJ2-3	CASSYGQGRTDTQYF	TGTGCCAGCAGCTACGGACAGGGGAGGACAGATACGCAGTATTTT
few	TRBV20-1	TRBD2	TRBJ2-7	CSAREGGLEQYF	TGCAGTGCTAGAGAGGGAGGGTTAGAGCAGTACTTC
few	TRBV6-1	-	TRBJ1-2	CASSPSVGAGYGYTF	TGTGCCAGCAGTCCATCGGTAGGGGCTGGCTATGGCTACACCTTC
-	TRBV12-3/TRBV12-4	-	TRBJ2-7	CASTFKVYKSYEQYF	TGTGCCAGCACTTTTAAGGTTTACAAGTCCTACGAGCAGTACTTC
-	TRBV19	-	TRBJ1-5	CASSKGSGRNQPQHF	TGTGCCAGTAGTAAAGGAAGTGGTCGCAATCAGCCCCAGCATTTT
few	TRBV6-1	-	TRBJ1-4	CASSGTTGYNEKLFF	TGTGCCAGCAGTGGTACGACAGGATATAATGAAAAACTGTTTTTT
-	TRBV7-9	-	TRBJ2-5	CASSLGSGLQETQYF	TGTGCCAGCAGCTTGGGATCGGGACTTCAAGAGACCCAGTACTTC
few	TRBV20-1	TRBD1	TRBJ1-5	CSANPRDRVNQPQHF	TGCAGTGCTAACCCCCGGGACAGAGTTAATCAGCCCCAGCATTTT
few	TRBV5-1	-	TRBJ2-7	CASSLLFDEQYF	TGCGCCAGCAGCTTGCTCTTTGACGAGCAGTACTTC
-	TRBV11-3	-	TRBJ1-1	CASSSGWETEAFF	TGTGCCAGCAGCTCCGGATGGGAGACTGAAGCTTTCTTT
-	TRBV5-6	-	TRBJ2-3	CASRAVAGGRRYF	TGTGCCAGCAGGGCTGTCGCAGGAGGCCGGAGGTATTTT
once	TRBV2	-	TRBJ2-6	CASSEARASGANVLTF	TGTGCCAGCAGTGAAGCGAGGGCAAGTGGGGCCAACGTCCTGACTTTC
-	TRBV24-1	-	TRBJ2-2	CATSEGTQNTGELFF	TGTGCCACCAGTGAAGGGACTCAGAACACCGGGGAGCTGTTTTTT
few	TRBV3-1	-	TRBJ2-1	CASSQAGSWENEQFF	TGTGCCAGCAGCCAAGCTGGGTCTTGGGAGAATGAGCAGTTCTTC
few	TRBV21-1	-	TRBJ1-3	CASSKEGPSGNTIYF	TGTGCCAGCAGCAAAGAGGGCCCCTCTGGAAACACCATATATTTT
-	TRBV27	-	TRBJ2-6	CASSFNVLTF	TGTGCCAGCAGTTTCAACGTCCTGACTTTC
-	TRBV2	TRBD2	TRBJ2-2	CASRHPGTSVTGELFF	TGTGCCAGCAGACACCCGGGGACTAGCGTCACCGGGGAGCTGTTTTTT
many	TRBV29-1	-	TRBJ2-1	CSVEGGLLSSYNEQFF	TGCAGCGTTGAAGGGGGACTCCTGAGCTCCTACAATGAGCAGTTCTTC
many	TRBV29-1	-	TRBJ2-3	CSVFRGGWTDTQYF	TGCAGCGTTTTTCGAGGAGGTTGGACAGATACGCAGTATTTT
few	TRBV15	-	TRBJ1-2	CATSRGGARANYGYTF	TGTGCCACCAGCAGGGGAGGGGCCCGAGCTAACTATGGCTACACCTTC
few	TRBV2	TRBD2	TRBJ2-3	CASRHGLAENTDTQYF	TGTGCCAGCAGGCACGGACTAGCGGAGAACACAGATACGCAGTATTTT
few	TRBV20-1	TRBD1	TRBJ2-7	CSARGGRQGLYEQYF	TGCAGTGCTAGAGGGGGACGACAGGGGTTGTACGAGCAGTACTTC
few	TRBV11-1	TRBD2	TRBJ2-5	CASSPRWTSGRKRAFQETQYF	TGTGCCAGCAGCCCCCGGTGGACTAGCGGGAGGAAGAGGGCATTTCAAGAGACCCAGTACTTC
-	TRBV23-1	-	TRBJ2-3	CASNSHPGPSTDTQYF	TGCGCCAGCAACAGTCACCCGGGACCCAGCACAGATACGCAGTATTTT
few	TRBV18	-	TRBJ1-1	CASSVQGGNTEAFF	TGTGCCAGCTCGGTACAGGGAGGGAACACTGAAGCTTTCTTT
-	TRBV18	TRBD1	TRBJ2-1	CASSPVGQGINEQFF	TGTGCCAGCTCACCAGTGGGACAGGGTATCAATGAGCAGTTCTTC
-	TRBV27	-	TRBJ1-4	CASRPRGGDEEKLFF	TGTGCCAGCAGACCCAGAGGGGGGGACGAGGAAAAACTGTTTTTT
few	TRBV20-1	TRBD2	TRBJ2-7	CSAPLAGLYEQYF	TGCAGTGCCCCACTAGCGGGACTATACGAGCAGTACTTC
few	TRBV5-6	TRBD1	TRBJ1-1	CASSPEGGARTEAFF	TGTGCCAGCAGCCCTGAAGGGGGCGCGAGGACTGAAGCTTTCTTT
-	TRBV29-1	-	TRBJ2-5	CSVVRGTYQETQYF	TGCAGCGTTGTTCGCGGGACGTACCAAGAGACCCAGTACTTC
-	TRBV6-5	-	TRBJ1-6	CASSYGRIHNSPLHF	TGTGCCAGCAGTTACGGCCGAATCCATAATTCACCCCTCCACTTT
-	TRBV7-9	-	TRBJ2-1	CASSFLRLPNEQFF	TGTGCCAGCAGCTTCCTCCGCTTACCCAATGAGCAGTTCTTC
few	TRBV28	-	TRBJ2-1	CASNSPIVRYEQFF	TGTGCCAGCAATTCCCCGATCGTCCGGTATGAGCAGTTCTTC
few	TRBV5-1	-	TRBJ1-2	CASSLESGYGYTF	TGCGCCAGCAGCTTGGAGTCAGGCTATGGCTACACCTTC
-	TRBV12-3/TRBV12-4	-	TRBJ1-2	CASSSREGGLSGYTF	TGTGCCAGCAGTTCCCGGGAGGGAGGATTGTCTGGCTACACCTTC
-	TRBV10-3	TRBD1	TRBJ1-5	CAISAGQGGSNQPQHF	TGTGCCATCAGTGCGGGCCAGGGGGGGAGCAATCAGCCCCAGCATTTT